Reported below is one TCR beta chain. Its antigen is currently unknown. Indicated time point: patch test 2, 6 weeks after DPC sensitization. Treatment: therapeutic diphenylcyclopropenone sensitization with weekly scalp DPC. Total RNA extraction was carried out from unfractionated whole blood. Prior to application of each patch test, blood was drawn. Donation of samples came from alopecia patients who were 18 to 70 years old and suitable for DPC. TCRdb redid the calling of the RACE reads with MiXCR, one entry per CDR3 protein. Among some 42,000 distinct CDR3 sequences, approximately 9.5% were seen once, and the ten largest hold 11% to 15%. Trimming shortened V by 3 bases and J by 10 bases, and 13 bases separated the two germline ends. CDR3 length: 12 residues. Looked up from germline, CDR1 is SNHLY and CDR2 is FYNNEI. The sample comes from a study of human T cells and chemical hapten exposure. Study-level points and caveats: Sensitizing with DPC caused no change in TCRs above 1 in 1000 frequency.

The chain is built from TRBV2 and TRBJ2-7; D is possibly TRBD2 (6 bases). The sequencing used whole blood, collected in connection with sensitization to the hapten diphenylcyclopropenone (DPC). This receptor was obtained from a woman in her thirties with alopecia areata. Some clones in this sample may be carry-over from other donors' samples. The CDR3 sequence is CASSEIRDLQYF. CDR3 bases: TGTGCCAGCAGTGAGATACGGGACTTACAGTACTTC.